This T cell receptor beta chain came from a study of cytomegalovirus exposure and HLA in healthy donors listed by TCRdb under 2017. Background for the entire study: An earlier analysis of roughly 500 of the donors reported approximately 300 Gb of sequence data and 117 million unique TCR beta sequences obtained from 150 million to 200 million T cells. A later genetic analysis used genome-wide SNP genotypes for about 65% of the roughly 670 donors, treating that subset as a discovery cohort. An early release that covered roughly 600 HLA-typed donors contained approximately 300 gigabases of sequencing data and roughly 84 million unique TCR sequences. To study patterns of TCR occurrence, a later analysis re-analyzed previously published TCR beta repertoires from 500 to 850 donors and added high-resolution HLA genotyping. The study aimed to test whether cataloging public T cell receptors could reveal signatures of past pathogen exposure. Among the approximately 400 genotyped donors, about 83% belonged to the genetic ancestry cluster associated with self-reported Caucasian donors. Donor age, sex, ethnicity and CMV serostatus were compiled together with the repertoire data. In addition to the first cohort of roughly 670 subjects, a separate validation cohort of approximately 120 different subjects was used. The number of typed donors differed by locus: about 620-640 for A, B, C, DRB1 and DQB1; approximately 520 for DQA1; fewer than 610 for DPA1; and about 450 for DPB1. High-throughput TCR immunosequencing, statistical association of individual TCRs with disease status, and machine learning were combined to predict cytomegalovirus infection status. A handful of DR-DQ haplotypes were handled as single units for association and clustering because linkage in the cohort was strong. Using immunosequencing, the study profiled T cell repertoires from 500 to 800 subjects and related those repertoires to cytomegalovirus serostatus. An earlier analysis of roughly 600 of the donors used high-throughput TCR beta sequencing to judge whether each TCR beta V gene segment behaved as functional or pseudogenic. Among over 350 genotyped donors of the cohort, an average of about 240,000 unique TCR beta nucleotide sequences were sequenced per donor, about a sixth of them non-productive. The later analysis used no new phenotypic data to find candidate immune exposures, relying instead on TCR beta sequences and their occurrence across donors. Every discovery cohort repertoire had been produced on one sequencing platform. Both class I and class II loci were covered by HLA typing, at four-digit resolution. What the work shows at the level of the full study, not this receptor alone: While some public TCRs were present in many individuals, most TCR sequences turned up only very rarely across donors. The 87-base-pair reads could not distinguish some IMGT-functional V segments, including TRBV6-2 and TRBV6-3, so those segments were excluded. According to a later analysis, most CMV-associated TCR beta chains appeared to be HLA-restricted, and the HLA associations seemed to be driven largely by CMV exposure. In an earlier analysis of approximately 600 of the donors, most TCR beta V segments were observed in productive rearrangements about 90% or about 30% of the time, broadly matching IMGT annotations. Because counts were too low, around 18 rarely observed V segments, including chromosome 9 orphons, were left out of the earlier analysis of some 640 of the donors. A further reported finding was that TCR beta sequences accurately predicted the HLA-A and HLA-B alleles for most subjects in the first cohort. In a later analysis, HLA-associated TCR beta chains were found to be more clonally expanded and to have lower generation probabilities than equally common non-associated chains. The cohort was sequenced for TCR beta chains only, and without alpha or paired-chain data the features that could be detected were limited. In the study, about 150 TCR beta chains were listed as associated with cytomegalovirus. V-gene and J-gene trimming of TCR beta chains was associated with a missense DCLRE1C variant in a later genetic analysis, and the association was replicated in an independent cohort. The classifier was reported to diagnose cytomegalovirus status with high specificity and sensitivity in both the original and validation cohorts. HLA typing was unavailable for some donors at each locus, so association tests used only the typed subset. The presence/absence analyses assumed that sequencing depth was roughly uniform across donors, and that assumption may not be true. The authors suggested that the approach could potentially be extended to other disease states and immunological phenotypes. A group of highly shared sequence variants was considered likely to be a technical artifact of the sequencing pipeline. Strong co-occurrence of HLA alleles, especially DR and DQ, made assigning TCR associations to individual alleles difficult. Linkage disequilibrium might explain the correlated functional status among segregating V segments, but an unknown experimental factor could not be ruled out. At a false discovery rate of 0.05, a later analysis linked around 15,000 TCR beta sequences to specific HLA alleles. A few of the identified cytomegalovirus-associated TCR beta chains were confirmed in vitro to be specific for cytomegalovirus antigens. A later genetic analysis reported fewer N-insertions in productive TCRs among donors in an Asian-associated ancestry cluster than the roughly 720-donor mean. The only immune exposure information available for the cohort was CMV serostatus. In a later analysis, several top co-occurrence clusters were reported to appear linked to parvovirus B19, influenza, CMV and Epstein-Barr virus. A later analysis found that TCR association rates varied across HLA loci, with DRB1 alleles showing the most associated TCRs and HLA-C alleles the fewest.

To note about this clone: This receptor's antigen is unknown. The sample holds no much larger clone one base away, and base qualities are not on file.

For CDR1 and CDR2, the germline V gene lists SGHAT and FQNNGV. V is shortened by 10 bases, J by 2 bases, and the region joining them spans 12 bases. The CDR3 spans 13 residues, from the cysteine through the phenylalanine. The kept DNA is CDR3 alone, 39 bases in frame from the first base. In total, approximately 610 healthy bone marrow donors made up the cohort. At the time of sampling, all cohort members were nominally healthy, though unrecorded immune exposures were likely present. The donor tested CMV seropositive, placing the donor among the 250 to 350 seropositive members of the cohort. A peripheral blood sample was collected from each donor, and TCR beta sequencing was performed on peripheral blood mononuclear cells. The Qiagen DNeasy Blood Extraction Kit was used to extract genomic DNA from the blood cell samples. The library was made by the immunoSEQ multiplex PCR assay. For the multiplex PCR, a mixture combining 60 forward primers for TCR Vbeta segments and 13 reverse primers for TCR Jbeta segments was used. The CDR3 region of rearranged TCR beta genes was amplified from genomic DNA with a multiplex PCR assay. On the Illumina HiSeq System, the amplified TCR beta libraries were sequenced as 87-base-pair reads. Turning to the authors' computational methods: A later analysis tallied about 77 million unique TCR beta chains across the approximately 670 repertoires, and about 10 million of those chains were shared by two or more donors. A nearest-neighbor algorithm error-corrected the raw reads and collapsed the reads into unique sequences, merging closely related sequences to remove PCR and sequencing errors. Alignment of CDR3 sequences to IMGT reference sequences was used to assign V, D and J gene segments. For a sequence to be retained, a match of at least six nucleotides was required to both a V gene segment and a J gene segment. A rearrangement counted as productive if the CDR3 had no stop codons and remained in frame with V and J, and every other rearrangement counted as non-productive. CDR3 was defined by IMGT convention, running from the second conserved V-encoded cysteine to the conserved J-encoded phenylalanine. Sequences without an unambiguous match to a single V gene segment were excluded from the earlier analysis of several hundred of the donors. An earlier analysis of approximately 590 of the donors called V segments functional above 56.7% productive rearrangements and segregating when the between-donor standard deviation exceeded 5%. A statistical classification framework was built to diagnose cytomegalovirus status from the catalog of TCR beta chain sequences. In a later analysis, TCR nucleotide sequences were compared against IMGT/GENE-DB human TR gene sequences so that V and J genes could be assigned. The TCRdist pipeline was used in a later analysis to assign CDR3 sequences and most-parsimonious VDJ recombination scenarios. In a later analysis, each TCR beta chain was defined by its CDR3 amino acid sequence together with its V-gene family, and reads without a unique V-gene family were excluded. In a later analysis, 500 to 700 highly shared, low-generation-probability nucleotide sequences were removed to address suspected cross-contamination and a sequencing artifact. For each public chain, a later analysis derived a clonal expansion index from normalized ranks of inferred template counts within each repertoire. In a later analysis, generation probabilities were computed with a VDJ recombination model fitted to out-of-frame rearrangements, and the resulting probabilities were checked against IGoR. Hypergeometric tests were used in a later analysis to score TCR-TCR, TCR-HLA and TCR-CMV co-occurrence, with a repertoire-size bias correction applied to the TCR pairs. False discovery rates were estimated in a later analysis by permuting HLA or CMV assignments 20 times. A later analysis grouped co-occurring TCRs with DBSCAN, adding TCRdist sequence similarity when clustering within HLA-allele-positive subsets. Repertoires with fewer than 30,000 or more than 120,000 public chains were left out of co-occurrence clustering, as were a few repertoires with anomalous nucleotide sharing. The source is immuneACCESS, and TCRdb retained only in-frame sequences with V and J called. Part of the clones is not carried over; for the studies checked, unresolved V genes explain less than half of this, and the remainder is unexplained. The D gene and trimming were derived from the DNA, and the V and J assignments and clone size from that table. The sample table records over 110,000 clones; around 80% of these occur just once. The top ten constitute roughly 9.9% of the sample.

This TCR was sampled from a woman in her sixties or seventies in good health and CMV-seropositive. The rearrangement combines TRBV11-2 with TRBJ1-5, with the identity of the D gene unclear. Sequenced sample: PBMCs. The CDR3 region has the sequence CATSLGGNQPQHF. The bases are TGTGCCACCTCCCTCGGGGGCAATCAGCCCCAGCATTTT. Reference TRBV11-2 and TRBJ1-5 proteins supply the regions before and after the CDR3; the full variable domain is: EAGVAQSPRYKIIEKRQSVAFWCNPISGHATLYWYQQILGQGPKLLIQFQNNGVVDDSQLPKDRFSAERLKGVDSTLKIQPAKLEDSAVYLCATSLGGNQPQHFGDGTRLSIL.